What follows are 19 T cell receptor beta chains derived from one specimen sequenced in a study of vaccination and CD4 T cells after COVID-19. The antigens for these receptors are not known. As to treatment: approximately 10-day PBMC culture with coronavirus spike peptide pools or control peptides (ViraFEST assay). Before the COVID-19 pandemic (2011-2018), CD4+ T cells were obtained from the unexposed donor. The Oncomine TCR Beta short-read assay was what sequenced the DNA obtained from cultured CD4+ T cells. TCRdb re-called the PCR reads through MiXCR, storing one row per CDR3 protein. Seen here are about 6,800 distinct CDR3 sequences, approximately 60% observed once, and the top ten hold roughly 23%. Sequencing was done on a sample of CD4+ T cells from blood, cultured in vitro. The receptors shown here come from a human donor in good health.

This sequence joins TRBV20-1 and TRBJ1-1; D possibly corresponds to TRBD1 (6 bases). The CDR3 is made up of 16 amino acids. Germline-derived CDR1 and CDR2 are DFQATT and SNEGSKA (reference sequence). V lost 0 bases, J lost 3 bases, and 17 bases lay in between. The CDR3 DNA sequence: TGCAGTGCTAGAGATCTGTTGGGGGGCCCCGACACTGAAGCTTTCTTT. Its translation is CSARDLLGGPDTEAFF.

The CDR3: CASTLLAGGPSDTQYF. The CDR3 nucleotides are TGTGCCAGTACCCTACTAGCGGGGGGGCCATCAGATACGCAGTATTTT. The chain couples TRBV19 to TRBJ2-3; 13 bases match TRBD2. This CDR3 comprises 16 residues. Germline V gene sequence: CDR1 LNHDA, CDR2 SQIVND (reference sequence). The J segment lost 4 bases and the V segment lost 7 bases, leaving 8 bases of the junction unmatched.

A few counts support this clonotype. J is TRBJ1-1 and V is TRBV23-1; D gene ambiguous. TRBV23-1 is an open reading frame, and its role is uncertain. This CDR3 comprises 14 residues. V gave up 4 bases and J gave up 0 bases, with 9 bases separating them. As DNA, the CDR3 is TGCGCCAGCAGTCTTAGGCCGATGAACACTGAAGCTTTCTTT. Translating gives CASSLRPMNTEAFF.

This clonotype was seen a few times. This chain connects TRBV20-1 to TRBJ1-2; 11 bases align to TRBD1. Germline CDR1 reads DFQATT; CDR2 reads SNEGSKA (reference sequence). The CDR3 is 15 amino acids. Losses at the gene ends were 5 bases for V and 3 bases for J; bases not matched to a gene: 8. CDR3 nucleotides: TGCAGTGCTCGGACAGGGGGCGAGGGAGACTATGGCTACACCTTC. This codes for CSARTGGEGDYGYTF.

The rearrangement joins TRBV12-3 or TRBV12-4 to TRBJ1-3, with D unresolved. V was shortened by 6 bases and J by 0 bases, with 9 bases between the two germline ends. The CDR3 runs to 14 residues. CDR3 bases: TGTGCCAGCAGCCCGGTGAGCTCTGGAAACACCATATATTTT. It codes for CASSPVSSGNTIYF.

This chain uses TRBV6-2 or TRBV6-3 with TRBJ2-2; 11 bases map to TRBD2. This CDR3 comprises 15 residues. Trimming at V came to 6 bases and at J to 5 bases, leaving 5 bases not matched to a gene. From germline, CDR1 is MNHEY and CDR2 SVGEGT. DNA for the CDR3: TGTGCCAGCAGACCGGGACTAGCGGATACCGGGGAGCTGTTTTTT. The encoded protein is CASRPGLADTGELFF.

In DNA form, the CDR3 reads TGTGCCAGCAGCTTCGCGACTAGCGGGACCCTCCTCTCCTACGAGCAGTACTTC. It yields the protein CASSFATSGTLLSYEQYF. The chain uses TRBV11-2 and TRBJ2-7; 11 bases line up with TRBD2. This CDR3 region has 18 residues. CDR1 is SGHAT, CDR2 FQNNGV, per germline. Trimming removed 3 bases from V and 0 bases from J; junction bases left unmatched: 10.

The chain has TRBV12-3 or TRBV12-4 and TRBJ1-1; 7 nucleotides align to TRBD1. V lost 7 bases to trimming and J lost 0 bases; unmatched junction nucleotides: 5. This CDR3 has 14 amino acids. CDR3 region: CASIARGMNTEAFF. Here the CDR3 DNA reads TGTGCCAGCATCGCCAGGGGGATGAACACTGAAGCTTTCTTT.

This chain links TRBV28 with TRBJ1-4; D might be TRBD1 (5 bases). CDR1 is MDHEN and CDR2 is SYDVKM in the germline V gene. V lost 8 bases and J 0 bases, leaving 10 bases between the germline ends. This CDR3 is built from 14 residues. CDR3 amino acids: CASGPGPTNEKLFF. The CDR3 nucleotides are TGTGCCAGCGGACCGGGACCAACTAATGAAAAACTGTTTTTT.

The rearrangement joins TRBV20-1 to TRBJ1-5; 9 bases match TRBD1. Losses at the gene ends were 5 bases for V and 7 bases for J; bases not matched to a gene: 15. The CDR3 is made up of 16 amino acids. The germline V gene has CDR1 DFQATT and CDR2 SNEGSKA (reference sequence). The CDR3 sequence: CSAPIQSGTGNQPQHF. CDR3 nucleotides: TGCAGTGCTCCCATTCAGTCGGGGACAGGGAACCAGCCCCAGCATTTT.

The CDR3 loop is CASSYGETQYF. In nucleotides, the CDR3 is TGTGCCAGCAGTTATGGAGAGACCCAGTACTTC. The chain carries TRBV6-2 or TRBV6-3 and TRBJ2-5; D gene uncertain. Germline V CDR1 and CDR2: MNHEY, SVGEGT. The CDR3 consists of 11 residues. Trimming took 3 bases from V and 4 from J, leaving 3 bases between them.

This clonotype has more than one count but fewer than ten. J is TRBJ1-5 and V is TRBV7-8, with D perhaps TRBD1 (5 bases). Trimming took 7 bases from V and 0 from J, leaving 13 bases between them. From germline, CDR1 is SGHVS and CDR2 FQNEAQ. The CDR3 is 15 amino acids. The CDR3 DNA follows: TGTGCCAGCACTGGGGCACCATATAGCAATCAGCCCCAGCATTTT. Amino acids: CASTGAPYSNQPQHF. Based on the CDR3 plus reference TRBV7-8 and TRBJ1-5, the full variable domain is GAGVSQSPRYKVAKRGQDVALRCDPISGHVSLFWYQQALGQGPEFLTYFQNEAQLDKSGLPSDRFFAERPEGSVSTLKIQRTQQEDSAVYLCASTGAPYSNQPQHFGDGTRLSIL.

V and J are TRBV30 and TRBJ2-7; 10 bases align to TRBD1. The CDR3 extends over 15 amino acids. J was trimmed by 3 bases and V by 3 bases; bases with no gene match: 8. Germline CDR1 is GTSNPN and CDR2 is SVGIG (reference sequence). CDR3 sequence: CAWREPGTGVYEQYF. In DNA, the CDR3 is TGTGCCTGGAGGGAACCCGGGACAGGGGTCTACGAGCAGTACTTC.

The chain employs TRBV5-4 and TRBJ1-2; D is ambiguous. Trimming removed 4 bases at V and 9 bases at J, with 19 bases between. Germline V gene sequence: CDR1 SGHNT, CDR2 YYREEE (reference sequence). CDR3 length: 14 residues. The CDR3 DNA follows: TGTGCCAGCAGCCTAGGACCCCTTGGGTCCAGCTACACCTTC. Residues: CASSLGPLGSSYTF.

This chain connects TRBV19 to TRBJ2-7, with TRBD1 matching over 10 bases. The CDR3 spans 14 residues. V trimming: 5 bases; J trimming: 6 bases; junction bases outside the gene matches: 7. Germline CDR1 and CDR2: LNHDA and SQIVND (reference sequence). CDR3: CASSVGQGRGEQYF. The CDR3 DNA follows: TGTGCCAGTAGTGTGGGACAGGGGAGAGGCGAGCAGTACTTC.

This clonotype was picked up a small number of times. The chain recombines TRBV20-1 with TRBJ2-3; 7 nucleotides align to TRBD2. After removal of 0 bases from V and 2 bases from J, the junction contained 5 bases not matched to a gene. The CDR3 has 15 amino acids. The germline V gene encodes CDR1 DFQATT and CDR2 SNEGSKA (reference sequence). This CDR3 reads CSARDGTSDTDTQYF. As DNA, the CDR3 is TGCAGTGCTAGAGATGGAACTAGCGACACAGATACGCAGTATTTT.

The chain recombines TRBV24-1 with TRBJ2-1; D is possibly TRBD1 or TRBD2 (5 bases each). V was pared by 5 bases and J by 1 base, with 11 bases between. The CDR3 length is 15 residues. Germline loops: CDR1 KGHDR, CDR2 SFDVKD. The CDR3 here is CATSGKGSSYNEQFF. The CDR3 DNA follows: TGTGCCACCAGTGGGAAGGGGAGTTCCTACAATGAGCAGTTCTTC.

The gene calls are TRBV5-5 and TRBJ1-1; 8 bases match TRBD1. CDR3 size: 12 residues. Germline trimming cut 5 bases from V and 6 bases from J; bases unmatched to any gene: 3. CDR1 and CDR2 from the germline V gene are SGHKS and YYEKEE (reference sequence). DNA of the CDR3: TGTGCCAGCAGATCAGGGGGCTCTGAAGCTTTCTTT. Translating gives CASRSGGSEAFF.

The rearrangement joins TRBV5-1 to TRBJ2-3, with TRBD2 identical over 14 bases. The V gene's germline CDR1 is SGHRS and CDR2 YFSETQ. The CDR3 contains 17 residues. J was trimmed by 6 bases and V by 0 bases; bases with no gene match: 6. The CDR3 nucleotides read TGCGCCAGCAGCTTGGTACCGGGACTAGCGGGAGATGATACGCAGTATTTT. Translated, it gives CASSLVPGLAGDDTQYF. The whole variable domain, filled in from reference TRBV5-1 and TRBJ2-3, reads KAGVTQTPRYLIKTRGQQVTLSCSPISGHRSVSWYQQTPGQGLQFLFEYFSETQRNKGNFPGRFSGRQFSNSRSEMNVSTLELGDSALYLCASSLVPGLAGDDTQYFGPGTRLTVL.